This TCR beta chain was observed in a study of blood T cell repertoires in COVID-19. Turning to the study itself: The United States, Italy and Spain provided the acute and convalescent COVID-19 samples. Nucleic acid was either cDNA or gDNA, and it came from T cells, B-cell-depleted T cells, or PBMCs.

The data were produced by immunoSEQ multiplex PCR, yet TCRdb's version contains in-frame clones alone and is incomplete. The table has about 190,000 clones, more than 70% seen once. The sample holds a few counts of this clone. This CDR3 region has 14 residues. CDR1 and CDR2 from the germline V gene are MNHEY and SMNVEV (reference sequence). Unmatched junction bases numbered 8, after V lost 3 bases and J lost 8 bases. This chain connects TRBV27 to TRBJ2-7, with TRBD1 identical over 9 bases. The TCR comes from a woman over 75 with active or convalescent COVID-19. Sequenced material: peripheral blood. The CDR3 sequence: CASSLGQGKVKQYF. Here the CDR3 DNA reads TGTGCCAGCAGTTTGGGACAGGGAAAGGTGAAGCAGTACTTC.